One and the same sample provided the 18 T cell receptor beta chains below, sequenced in a study of cytomegalovirus exposure and HLA in healthy donors. 60 Vbeta and 13 Jbeta primers were used in PCR. Sequenced by immunoSEQ multiplex PCR; TCRdb stores in-frame clones only, minus some. Seen here are 150,000 to 190,000 clones, roughly four fifths observed once, and the top ten hold more than 1.2%. Sample: PBMCs. These receptors came from a man aged 18 to 35 in good health and CMV-seronegative.

The rearrangement joins TRBV4-3 to TRBJ2-3, with TRBD1 matching over 11 bases. The CDR3 has 16 amino acids. V trimming: 4 bases; J trimming: 4 bases; junction bases outside the gene matches: 7. In germline, CDR1 is LGHNA, CDR2 YSLEER. CDR3: CASSLGPGQGADTQYF. CDR3 nucleotides: TGCGCCAGCAGCCTAGGGCCGGGACAGGGGGCAGATACGCAGTATTTT.

This clone was detected a few times. The chain links TRBV18 to TRBJ2-1; TRBD2 might be the D (5 bases). In germline, CDR1 is KGHSH, CDR2 LQKENI. CDR3 length: 13 residues. Trimming removed 6 bases from V and 9 bases from J, with 15 bases in between. CDR3 residues: CASSPNDEGEQFF. The CDR3, as DNA: TGTGCCAGCTCGCCGAATGACGAGGGTGAGCAGTTCTTC. The full variable domain, completed using reference TRBV18 and TRBJ2-1, is NAGVMQNPRHLVRRRGQEARLRCSPMKGHSHVYWYRQLPEEGLKFMVYLQKENIIDESGMPKERFSAEFPKEGPSILRIQQVVRGDSAAYFCASSPNDEGEQFFGPGTRLTVL.

This clone was found once. The rearrangement links TRBV19 to TRBJ1-5; TRBD1 matches 7 bases. The CDR3 is 19 amino acids. V shed 6 bases and J 3 bases; nucleotides not matched to a gene: 20. Germline V CDR1 and CDR2: LNHDA, SQIVND (reference sequence). The chain's CDR3 is CASRRMGQRLAAVNQPQHF. The CDR3 DNA reads TGTGCCAGTAGGAGGATGGGACAGCGTCTGGCGGCTGTCAATCAGCCCCAGCATTTT.

V and J are TRBV10-3 and TRBJ1-2; the D is unclear. Trimming left V 2 bases short and J 4 bases short, with 8 bases between. This CDR3 spans 13 amino acids. The germline V gene encodes CDR1 ENHRY and CDR2 SYGVKD. In DNA form, the CDR3 reads TGTGCCATCAGTGAGGGGCGGGCCTATGGCTACACCTTC. Amino acids: CAISEGRAYGYTF.

This chain uses TRBV11-2 with TRBJ2-7; D is perhaps TRBD1 (6 bases). The germline CDR1 and CDR2 sequences are SGHAT and FQNNGV. This CDR3 contains 13 residues. V was trimmed by 7 bases and J by 3 bases, leaving 13 bases between them. In nucleotides, the CDR3 is TGTGCCAGCATAGGGGGTGCGGACTACGAGCAGTACTTC. This sequence encodes CASIGGADYEQYF.

The chain joins TRBV5-4 to TRBJ2-7; 16 bases are a match to TRBD2. Trimming took 5 bases from V and 5 from J; bases not matched to a gene: 7. From germline, CDR1 is SGHNT and CDR2 YYREEE (reference sequence). The CDR3 has 16 residues. The DNA of the CDR3 is TGTGCCAGCAGAACCGGGACTAGCGGGAGGGCCCACGAGCAGTACTTC. Translating it yields CASRTGTSGRAHEQYF.

V usage is TRBV4-1 and J usage is TRBJ2-7, with a tentative D call TRBD2 (7 bases). Germline assignment: CDR1 MGHRA and CDR2 YSYEKL. Between the trimmed V and J ends, which lost 2 bases and 5 bases, there was a span of 22 bases. This CDR3 has 17 amino acids. Written as DNA, the CDR3 is TGCGCCAGCAGCCAAAGAAACCCCGAGGGGGGGTTGGACGAGCAGTACTTC. This translates into CASSQRNPEGGLDEQYF.

The rearrangement links TRBV9 to TRBJ2-7; the match to TRBD1 covers 9 bases. The J segment lost 1 base and the V segment lost 3 bases, leaving 5 bases of the junction unmatched. The CDR3 length is 15 residues. Per the germline V gene, CDR1 is SGDLS and CDR2 is YYNGEE. The CDR3 DNA reads TGTGCCAGCAGCGACGGGACAGGGACATCCTACGAGCAGTACTTC. Its protein is CASSDGTGTSYEQYF.

In this sample, this clone turned up once. The genes are TRBV19 and TRBJ1-5; tentative D call: TRBD1 (5 bases). The CDR3 is 15 amino acids. The germline gives CDR1 LNHDA, CDR2 SQIVND (reference sequence). V shed 5 bases and J shed 5 bases, with 16 bases lying between them. The CDR3 DNA is TGTGCCAGTAGTGGCTACAGGAACCTCCATCAGCCCCAGCATTTT. Protein product: CASSGYRNLHQPQHF.

The V gene is TRBV18, the J gene TRBJ2-7; 9 bases map to TRBD2. Germline-derived CDR1 and CDR2 are KGHSH and LQKENI. The V segment lost 2 bases and the J segment 2 bases; nucleotides outside the gene matches: 4. The CDR3 consists of 15 residues. The CDR3 sequence: CASSPSGGKPYEQYF. In DNA, the CDR3 is TGTGCCAGCTCACCAAGCGGGGGGAAGCCCTACGAGCAGTACTTC.

The sample holds one count of this clone. This chain connects TRBV4-1 to TRBJ2-1; perhaps TRBD2 as D (6 bases). The CDR3 runs 22 residues. Trimming shortened V by 1 base and J by 0 bases, and 28 bases separated the two germline ends. Germline CDR1 reads MGHRA; CDR2 reads YSYEKL. The CDR3 nucleotides are TGCGCCAGCAGCCAAGCCGGAGGGAGAGGGGCTACCGACTCGAGCTCCTACAATGAGCAGTTCTTC. It encodes CASSQAGGRGATDSSSYNEQFF.

This clone was picked up a small number of times. The chain has TRBV10-3 and TRBJ1-2; 7 bases map to TRBD1. The CDR3 runs to 14 residues. Germline V gives CDR1 ENHRY, CDR2 SYGVKD. V lost 8 bases and J lost 3; bases outside the gene matches: 9. The chain's CDR3 is CAIGTRGIDYGYTF. The CDR3, as DNA: TGTGCCATCGGTACCAGGGGGATAGACTATGGCTACACCTTC.

The CDR3 region is CASSLAGGPEETQYF. In DNA, the CDR3 is TGTGCCAGCAGCCTAGCGGGAGGGCCGGAGGAGACCCAGTACTTC. The chain joins TRBV9 to TRBJ2-5; 12 bases match TRBD2. CDR1 is SGDLS and CDR2 is YYNGEE in the germline V gene. J was trimmed by 5 bases and V by 4 bases; bases with no gene match: 6. The CDR3 extends over 15 amino acids.

This clone was detected only once. The V call is TRBV9, the J call TRBJ2-3, with 7 bases matching TRBD2. This CDR3 spans 16 amino acids. Germline V gene lookup returns CDR1 SGDLS and CDR2 YYNGEE. The V segment lost 3 bases and the J segment 5 bases; nucleotides outside the gene matches: 12. CDR3 DNA sequence: TGTGCCAGCAGCGCCGGACTAGACGGGAATGGAGATACGCAGTATTTT. Translation gives CASSAGLDGNGDTQYF.

This clone appeared a few times. The junction departs from the called germline gene at one end, perhaps through a read error. The V gene is TRBV6-5, the J gene TRBJ1-2; no firm D call. CDR3 length: 15 residues. CDR1 and CDR2 from the germline V gene are MNHEY and SVGAGI. The CDR3 sequence is CASTERTEGSLTWAF. CDR3 sequence (DNA): TGTGCCAGCACCGAGAGAACTGAGGGCTCCCTTACTTGGGCCTTC.

This rearrangement joins TRBV5-1 to TRBJ1-2, with a possible D match to TRBD1 (5 bases). The CDR3 contains 14 residues. In germline, CDR1 is SGHRS, CDR2 YFSETQ. V lost 4 bases and J 2 bases, leaving 12 bases between the germline ends. CDR3 coding DNA: TGCGCCAGCAGCCCCCCGGGGGAGAACTATGGCTACACCTTC. Its translation is CASSPPGENYGYTF.

V is TRBV5-4 and J is TRBJ2-7; the match to TRBD1 covers 9 bases. J gave up 1 base and V 2 bases, and 1 base lay outside the gene matches. Germline V gene sequence: CDR1 SGHNT, CDR2 YYREEE (reference sequence). The CDR3 totals 14 residues. The CDR3: CASSFGQGSYEQYF. Written as DNA, the CDR3 is TGTGCCAGCAGCTTTGGACAGGGGTCCTACGAGCAGTACTTC.

The sample holds a few counts of this clone. V gene TRBV19 combines with J gene TRBJ1-1; TRBD1 aligns across 7 bases. The CDR3 length is 14 residues. CDR1 LNHDA and CDR2 SQIVND come from the germline V gene (reference sequence). Unmatched junction bases numbered 9, after V lost 7 bases and J lost 4 bases. The CDR3 coding sequence is TGTGCCAGTACCCGCCAGGGGGTCCTCACTGAAGCTTTCTTT. It specifies CASTRQGVLTEAFF.